This is a list of T cell receptor beta chains from one sample in a study of blood T cell repertoires in COVID-19. Sequenced by immunoSEQ multiplex PCR; TCRdb stores in-frame clones only, minus some. The sample lists 200,000 to 300,000 clones, almost 85% seen once, with 4% in the top ten. Sequenced input: peripheral blood. These receptors all stem from a man between 50 and 59 years old with acute or convalescent COVID-19. Each CDR3 is given with its conserved first and last residue. Each record gives: J gene, D gene, clone size, V gene, CDR3 protein, CDR3 DNA. A D gene is named only where the DNA matches it firmly. The size field is filled for only some rows; it gives once, few, many or a size class.

J gene: TRBJ2-1
D gene: -
clone size: -
V gene: TRBV5-1
CDR3 protein: CASSLVGRGTEQFF
CDR3 DNA: TGCGCCAGCAGCTTGGTGGGCAGGGGTACTGAGCAGTTCTTC

J gene: TRBJ2-3
D gene: TRBD2
clone size: -
V gene: TRBV6-5
CDR3 protein: CASSYASGGTDTQYF
CDR3 DNA: TGTGCCAGCAGTTATGCTAGCGGGGGCACAGATACGCAGTATTTT

J gene: TRBJ2-3
D gene: -
clone size: -
V gene: TRBV29-1
CDR3 protein: CSVDRTEGPGTDTQYF
CDR3 DNA: TGCAGCGTTGACCGGACAGAGGGTCCGGGCACAGATACGCAGTATTTT

J gene: TRBJ2-5
D gene: -
clone size: -
V gene: TRBV28
CDR3 protein: CASSPASETQYF
CDR3 DNA: TGTGCCAGCAGTCCTGCTAGTGAGACCCAGTACTTC

J gene: TRBJ1-4
D gene: -
clone size: -
V gene: TRBV9
CDR3 protein: CASSVSNMGRPNEKLFF
CDR3 DNA: TGTGCCAGCAGCGTATCCAACATGGGGCGGCCTAATGAAAAACTGTTTTTT

J gene: TRBJ1-4
D gene: TRBD1
clone size: -
V gene: TRBV7-8
CDR3 protein: CASSLKGTETATNEKLFF
CDR3 DNA: TGTGCCAGCAGCTTAAAAGGGACAGAAACAGCAACTAATGAAAAACTGTTTTTT

J gene: TRBJ1-4
D gene: -
clone size: -
V gene: TRBV19
CDR3 protein: CASSWQTNEKLFF
CDR3 DNA: TGTGCCAGTAGTTGGCAAACTAATGAAAAACTGTTTTTT

J gene: TRBJ2-7
D gene: TRBD1
clone size: -
V gene: TRBV2
CDR3 protein: CASSVRQGAGEQYF
CDR3 DNA: TGTGCCAGCAGTGTGAGACAGGGGGCTGGGGAGCAGTACTTC

J gene: TRBJ1-3
D gene: TRBD1
clone size: -
V gene: TRBV9
CDR3 protein: CASSVAGTAGNTIYF
CDR3 DNA: TGTGCCAGCAGCGTAGCCGGGACAGCTGGAAACACCATATATTTT

J gene: TRBJ1-2
D gene: -
clone size: -
V gene: TRBV3-1/TRBV3-2
CDR3 protein: CASSQLGALRYGYTF
CDR3 DNA: TGTGCCAGCAGCCAATTGGGGGCGCTTAGGTATGGCTACACCTTC

J gene: TRBJ1-6
D gene: -
clone size: -
V gene: TRBV7-8
CDR3 protein: CASSPRPRVGGDNSPLHF
CDR3 DNA: TGTGCCAGCAGCCCCCGCCCCCGGGTGGGGGGAGATAATTCACCCCTCCACTTT

J gene: TRBJ2-7
D gene: TRBD1
clone size: -
V gene: TRBV6-5
CDR3 protein: CASTGTEGSYEQYF
CDR3 DNA: TGTGCCAGCACCGGGACAGAGGGCTCCTACGAGCAGTACTTC

J gene: TRBJ2-3
D gene: TRBD2
clone size: once
V gene: TRBV2
CDR3 protein: CASKLFTGTRNTDTQYF
CDR3 DNA: TGTGCCAGCAAATTATTCACCGGGACTAGGAACACAGATACGCAGTATTTT

J gene: TRBJ1-1
D gene: -
clone size: -
V gene: TRBV27
CDR3 protein: CASSLGGSTEAFF
CDR3 DNA: TGTGCCAGCAGTTTAGGCGGTAGCACTGAAGCTTTCTTT

J gene: TRBJ2-3
D gene: -
clone size: -
V gene: TRBV30
CDR3 protein: CAWSLGSRVGTQYF
CDR3 DNA: TGTGCCTGGAGTCTAGGCTCTAGAGTAGGTACGCAGTATTTT

J gene: TRBJ2-7
D gene: TRBD2
clone size: -
V gene: TRBV2
CDR3 protein: CASSTSSGRALEQYF
CDR3 DNA: TGTGCCAGCAGTACCTCTAGCGGGAGGGCCCTCGAGCAGTACTTC

J gene: TRBJ2-7
D gene: -
clone size: -
V gene: TRBV4-2
CDR3 protein: CASSQERGNYEQYF
CDR3 DNA: TGTGCCAGCAGCCAAGAACGGGGGAACTACGAGCAGTACTTC

J gene: TRBJ2-7
D gene: TRBD1
clone size: -
V gene: TRBV7-2
CDR3 protein: CASSLDRGPYEQYF
CDR3 DNA: TGTGCCAGCAGCCTCGACAGGGGTCCCTACGAGCAGTACTTC

J gene: TRBJ2-7
D gene: -
clone size: -
V gene: TRBV18
CDR3 protein: CASSPDGAYEQYF
CDR3 DNA: TGTGCCAGCTCACCGGATGGAGCCTACGAGCAGTACTTC

J gene: TRBJ2-2
D gene: TRBD2
clone size: -
V gene: TRBV4-1
CDR3 protein: CASSLRLAGDGELFF
CDR3 DNA: TGCGCCAGCAGCCTTCGACTAGCGGGAGATGGGGAGCTGTTTTTT